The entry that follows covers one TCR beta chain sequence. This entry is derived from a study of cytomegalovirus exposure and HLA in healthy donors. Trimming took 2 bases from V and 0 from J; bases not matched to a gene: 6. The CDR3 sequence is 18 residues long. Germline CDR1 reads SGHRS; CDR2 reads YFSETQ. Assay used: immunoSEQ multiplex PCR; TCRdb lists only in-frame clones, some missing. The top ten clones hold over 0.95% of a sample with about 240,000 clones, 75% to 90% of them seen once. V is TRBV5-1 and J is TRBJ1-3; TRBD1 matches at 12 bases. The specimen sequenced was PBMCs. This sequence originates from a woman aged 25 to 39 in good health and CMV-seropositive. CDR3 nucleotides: TGCGCCAGCAGCTTATGGGGACAGGGGGCCAACTCTGGAAACACCATATATTTT. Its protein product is CASSLWGQGANSGNTIYF.